A single sample gave rise to the 24 T cell receptor beta chains below, sequenced in a study of cytomegalovirus exposure and HLA in healthy donors. In the PCR, 60 Vbeta and 13 Jbeta primers were used. Sequencing used immunoSEQ multiplex PCR; TCRdb keeps in-frame clones, though not all of them. The repertoire holds 100,000 to 150,000 clones, about 80% seen once, with 2% to 3% in the top ten. Sequenced: PBMCs. These receptors were obtained from a man aged 25-45 years in good health and CMV-seronegative.

The V gene is TRBV5-1, the J gene TRBJ2-6; 12 bases are shared with TRBD1. Per the germline V gene, CDR1 is SGHRS and CDR2 is YFSETQ. This CDR3 region has 18 residues. V was pared by 4 bases and J by 2 bases, with 7 bases of the junction left unmatched. The DNA for the CDR3 is TGCGCCAGCAGCCTCTACCGGGACAGGGGGCCTGGGGCCAACGTCCTGACTTTC. Encoded protein: CASSLYRDRGPGANVLTF.

This clone was found once. The chain carries TRBV10-2 and TRBJ2-5, with D maybe TRBD2 (6 bases). The J call may be mistaken, given a closer DNA end match to TRBJ2-7. Germline V lookup: CDR1 WSHSY, CDR2 SAAADI. This CDR3 is 14 amino acids long. The CDR3 region is CASGSVGGNGEQYF. The CDR3 DNA follows: TGCGCCAGCGGGAGCGTGGGCGGGAATGGCGAGCAGTACTTC.

The gene calls are TRBV5-1 and TRBJ2-7; 9 bases agree with TRBD1. Trimming at V came to 4 bases and at J to 0 bases, leaving 5 bases not matched to a gene. CDR3 length: 15 amino acids. Germline V gene sequence: CDR1 SGHRS, CDR2 YFSETQ. The CDR3: CASSSYRGRSYEQYF. For the CDR3, the DNA is TGCGCCAGCAGCAGCTACAGGGGGCGCTCCTACGAGCAGTACTTC.

CDR3 loop: CASRDRGRWETNTGELFF. The DNA for the CDR3 is TGCGCCAGCAGGGACAGGGGAAGGTGGGAGACCAACACCGGGGAGCTGTTTTTT. The chain joins TRBV4-1 to TRBJ2-2; 9 nucleotides line up with TRBD1. With V trimmed by 6 bases and J by 2 bases, 13 bases remained unmatched. Looked up from germline, CDR1 is MGHRA and CDR2 is YSYEKL. The CDR3 has 18 amino acids.

The rearrangement links TRBV7-2 to TRBJ2-2, with D tentatively TRBD2 (5 bases). This CDR3 has 15 amino acids. The germline V and J ends were trimmed by 2 bases and 5 bases, with 12 bases remaining between them. The germline CDR1 and CDR2 sequences are SGHTA and FQGNSA. CDR3 loop: CASSLYGSGTGELFF. The CDR3 DNA follows: TGTGCCAGCAGCTTATATGGGAGTGGTACCGGGGAGCTGTTTTTT.

The V and J genes are TRBV7-9 and TRBJ2-5; 11 bases fit TRBD2. The J call may be wrong; the DNA end is better matched by TRBJ2-7. Germline assignment: CDR1 SEHNR and CDR2 FQNEAQ (reference sequence). The CDR3 contains 15 residues. The DNA for the CDR3 is TGTGCCAGCAGCTCCCTTAGCGGGAGGGCCGACGAGCAGTACTTC. It yields the protein CASSSLSGRADEQYF.

The V gene is TRBV27, the J gene TRBJ2-3; 10 bases agree with TRBD2. The trim removed 3 bases at V and 2 bases at J, leaving 5 bases unmatched. This CDR3 is built from 16 residues. Germline CDR1 is MNHEY and CDR2 is SMNVEV (reference sequence). CDR3 in DNA: TGTGCCAGCAGTTTTAGGCTAGCGGGAGCCACAGATACGCAGTATTTT. Residues: CASSFRLAGATDTQYF.

This rearrangement joins TRBV6-1 to TRBJ2-2, with 8 bases lining up with TRBD1. This CDR3 comprises 15 residues. Germline loops: CDR1 MNHNS, CDR2 SASEGT. Trimming cost V 5 bases and J 1 base; bases outside gene matches: 3. The CDR3 bases are TGTGCCAGCAGTCCCGGGACAGGGAACACCGGGGAGCTGTTTTTT. Its protein is CASSPGTGNTGELFF.

This rearrangement joins TRBV7-9 to TRBJ2-3; 10 nucleotides match TRBD2. Germline V gives CDR1 SEHNR, CDR2 FQNEAQ (reference sequence). Trimming took 5 bases from V and 4 from J; bases not matched to a gene: 3. The CDR3 length is 14 residues. This chain's CDR3 is CASSLGLAADTQYF. In DNA, the CDR3 is TGTGCCAGCAGCCTTGGACTAGCGGCAGATACGCAGTATTTT.

V gene TRBV11-3 combines with J gene TRBJ2-7; D gene unclear. Germline V CDR1 and CDR2: SGHNT, YENEEA. The CDR3 runs to 11 residues. V shed 4 bases and J shed 4 bases, with 5 bases lying between them. The CDR3 nucleotides read TGTGCCAGCAGCTCCGGGTACGAGCAGTACTTC. Amino acids: CASSSGYEQYF.

The rearrangement uses TRBV10-3 and TRBJ1-1; D unclear. This CDR3 is 13 amino acids long. Germline V gene lookup returns CDR1 ENHRY and CDR2 SYGVKD. The V end was cut by 6 bases, the J end by 7 bases, with 15 bases between. The CDR3 protein is CAISPHRRSEAFF. CDR3 bases: TGTGCCATCAGCCCCCACCGCCGGAGTGAAGCTTTCTTT.

Only a few counts were recorded for this clone. The chain is built from TRBV5-6 and TRBJ1-1, with D unclear. The CDR3 is 12 residues long. The V end was cut by 2 bases, the J end by 0 bases, with 2 bases between. Germline assignment: CDR1 SGHDT and CDR2 YYEEEE. The CDR3 sequence is CASSFMNTEAFF. Here the CDR3 DNA reads TGTGCCAGCAGCTTTATGAACACTGAAGCTTTCTTT.

The V and J genes are TRBV25-1 and TRBJ2-7, with 13 bases that match TRBD2. Trimming took 3 bases from V and 6 from J; bases not matched to a gene: 5. The germline gives CDR1 MGHDK, CDR2 SYGVNS. This CDR3 is 15 amino acids long. DNA of the CDR3: TGTGCCAGCAGTGACTGGACTAGCGGGAGTTTCGAGCAGTACTTC. Encoded protein: CASSDWTSGSFEQYF.

This clone came up once. This sequence joins TRBV11-1 and TRBJ1-1, with no clear D. Trimming removed 3 bases from V and 4 bases from J, with 6 bases in between. This CDR3 comprises 12 residues. CDR1 is SGHAT, CDR2 FQDESV, per germline (reference sequence). The CDR3 region is CASSLRATEAFF. In DNA, the CDR3 is TGTGCCAGCAGCTTGCGGGCCACTGAAGCTTTCTTT. The full variable domain, in which reference TRBV11-1 and TRBJ1-1 provide the parts outside the CDR3, is EAEVAQSPRYKITEKSQAVAFWCDPISGHATLYWYRQILGQGPELLVQFQDESVVDDSQLPKDRFSAERLKGVDSTLKIQPAELGDSAMYLCASSLRATEAFFGQGTRLTVV.

This clone was found once. The chain has TRBV4-2 and TRBJ1-1; D is unclear. This CDR3 region has 13 residues. From germline, CDR1 is LGHNA and CDR2 YNFKEQ. V lost 4 bases, J lost 2 bases, and 8 bases lay in between. CDR3 DNA: TGTGCCAGCAGCCCAACACTAAACACTGAAGCTTTCTTT. Translated, it gives CASSPTLNTEAFF.

The chain employs TRBV28 and TRBJ2-3; 11 bases match TRBD1. This CDR3 is built from 15 residues. CDR1 and CDR2 from the germline V gene are MDHEN and SYDVKM. Trimming cost V 3 bases and J 4 bases; bases outside gene matches: 3. CDR3 nucleotide sequence: TGTGCCAGCAGTTTGCGGACAGGGGGCTCAGATACGCAGTATTTT. Translated: CASSLRTGGSDTQYF.

The chain joins TRBV2 to TRBJ2-7; D perhaps matches TRBD2 (5 bases). The CDR3 runs 12 residues. Germline V gene lookup returns CDR1 SNHLY and CDR2 FYNNEI. V was trimmed by 8 bases and J by 12 bases, leaving 20 bases between them. The CDR3 loop reads CASRPEADPRYF. The CDR3 coding sequence is TGTGCCAGCCGCCCCGAAGCGGACCCTAGGTACTTC.

The chain couples TRBV15 to TRBJ2-2; D perhaps matches TRBD2 (6 bases). Trimming cost V 6 bases and J 4 bases, with 12 bases left between them. This CDR3 contains 14 residues. CDR1 and CDR2 (germline): LNHNV, YYDKDF (reference sequence). As DNA, the CDR3 is TGTGCCACCAGTCGGGATAGCGGCACCGGGGAGCTGTTTTTT. The encoded protein is CATSRDSGTGELFF.

This chain links TRBV5-6 with TRBJ2-7; possible D gene TRBD1, 5 bases. This CDR3 region has 16 residues. V gave up 1 base and J gave up 3 bases, with 17 bases separating them. The germline V gene has CDR1 SGHDT and CDR2 YYEEEE. CDR3 sequence: CASSLMIGQGSYEQYF. CDR3 coding DNA: TGTGCCAGCAGCTTGATGATAGGGCAGGGAAGCTACGAGCAGTACTTC.

V usage is TRBV30 and J usage is TRBJ1-1, with D possibly matching TRBD1 (5 bases). The CDR3 consists of 13 residues. Per germline, CDR1 GTSNPN and CDR2 SVGIG (reference sequence). Trimming stripped 2 bases from V and 6 bases from J, with 13 bases between. The chain's CDR3 is CAWSPSRESEAFF. In DNA, the CDR3 is TGTGCCTGGAGTCCCTCCAGGGAATCTGAAGCTTTCTTT.

This clone was seen a handful of times. The chain links TRBV7-9 to TRBJ2-6; 8 positions agree with TRBD2. Losses at the gene ends were 7 bases for V and 1 base for J; bases not matched to a gene: 9. Germline CDR1 SEHNR, CDR2 FQNEAQ (reference sequence). The CDR3 spans 17 residues. CDR3 sequence (DNA): TGTGCCAGCATCTTTAGCGGGGCCCAATCTGGGGCCAACGTCCTGACTTTC. Its translation: CASIFSGAQSGANVLTF.

The chain has TRBV19 and TRBJ1-5, with D uncertain. Germline CDR1 is LNHDA and CDR2 is SQIVND (reference sequence). Trimming removed 7 bases from V and 1 base from J, with 14 bases in between. The CDR3 has 15 amino acids. Here the CDR3 reads CASTGFLPSNQPQHF. Written as DNA, the CDR3 is TGTGCCAGTACCGGGTTTCTCCCCAGCAATCAGCCCCAGCATTTT.

The V gene is TRBV27, the J gene TRBJ2-3; TRBD2 matches at 8 bases. This CDR3 has 21 residues. The ends lost 3 bases at V and 3 bases at J; junction bases unmatched: 23. CDR1 and CDR2 (germline): MNHEY, SMNVEV (reference sequence). CDR3 coding DNA: TGTGCCAGCAGTTTCCTCCCTCCCTTAGGGGCGGGGGGCGACGGGACAGATACGCAGTATTTT. Protein: CASSFLPPLGAGGDGTDTQYF.

The chain employs TRBV7-8 and TRBJ1-3, with a weak D call TRBD1 (6 bases). Germline CDR1 and CDR2: SGHVS and FQNEAQ. With 5 bases removed from V and 4 bases from J, the gap between germline ends came to 24 bases. This CDR3 contains 18 residues. CDR3 loop: CASSPMLGGGLSGNTIYF. The CDR3 nucleotides read TGTGCCAGCAGCCCAATGTTGGGAGGGGGTCTTTCCGGAAACACCATATATTTT.